A single sample is the source of the 26 T cell receptor beta chains below, sequenced in a study of T cell repertoires in ileal Crohn's disease. The time point was: neoterminal ileum biopsy at postoperative endoscopy, about 6 months after surgery. Assay: immunoSEQ multiplex PCR; the TCRdb copy retains only in-frame clones and omits some. Seen here are about 62,000 clones, about 89% observed once, and the top ten hold about 2%. Sequenced sample: ileal tissue. These receptors were collected from an adult with Crohn's disease.

The chain couples TRBV2 to TRBJ1-5, with D perhaps matching TRBD1 (5 bases). From germline, CDR1 is SNHLY and CDR2 FYNNEI. V was trimmed by 7 bases and J by 11 bases, leaving 21 bases between them. The CDR3 length is 14 residues. The CDR3 loop is CASKSRGVLGSQHF. Here the CDR3 DNA reads TGTGCCAGCAAATCCCGGGGGGTGCTAGGGTCCCAGCATTTT. Full variable domain (missing parts from reference TRBV2 and TRBJ1-5): EPEVTQTPSHQVTQMGQEVILRCVPISNHLYFYWYRQILGQKVEFLVSFYNNEISEKSEIFDDQFSVERPDGSNFTLKIRSTKLEDSAMYFCASKSRGVLGSQHFGDGTRLSIL.

The genes are TRBV19 and TRBJ1-1, with D tentatively TRBD1 (6 bases). The CDR3 sequence is 15 residues long. V lost 5 bases, J lost 2 bases, and 15 bases lay in between. Germline V gene lookup returns CDR1 LNHDA and CDR2 SQIVND (reference sequence). CDR3 in DNA: TGTGCCAGTAGTTGGGGGACAAGCGTTAACACTGAAGCTTTCTTT. It translates to CASSWGTSVNTEAFF.

The V and J genes are TRBV16 and TRBJ1-2; unclear D gene. Germline loops: CDR1 KGHSY, CDR2 FQNENV. V lost 0 bases, J lost 6 bases, and 8 bases lay in between. The length of the CDR3 is 13 residues. This chain's CDR3 is CASSQSPGNGYTF. The CDR3 bases are TGTGCCAGCAGCCAATCACCCGGGAATGGCTACACCTTC. The full variable domain, completed using reference TRBV16 and TRBJ1-2, is GEEVAQTPKHLVRGEGQKAKLYCAPIKGHSYVFWYQQVLKNEFKFLISFQNENVFDETGMPKERFSAKCLPNSPCSLEIQATKLEDSAVYFCASSQSPGNGYTFGSGTRLTVV.

The chain has TRBV11-3 and TRBJ2-4, with D unclear. The CDR3 spans 15 residues. Germline CDR1 and CDR2: SGHNT and YENEEA. V was cut by 0 bases and J by 6 bases, with 12 bases left in between. CDR3 DNA: TGTGCCAGCAGCTTAGAACAGCAACCAGTAAACATTCAGTACTTC. Translated: CASSLEQQPVNIQYF.

The chain carries TRBV27 and TRBJ1-5, with D unclear. Germline-derived CDR1 and CDR2 are MNHEY and SMNVEV (reference sequence). Deletions cut 4 bases from V and 6 bases from J, with 16 bases between. CDR3 size: 15 residues. As DNA, the CDR3 is TGTGCCAGCAGTTCTTCCTGGCCGGGAAGTCAGCCCCAGCATTTT. It is translated as CASSSSWPGSQPQHF.

The J gene is TRBJ2-1, the V gene TRBV11-2, with a possible D match to TRBD1 (7 bases). CDR3 length: 16 amino acids. Germline assignment: CDR1 SGHAT and CDR2 FQNNGV. Between the trimmed V and J ends, which lost 6 bases and 1 base, there was a span of 16 bases. The CDR3: CASRPGGTESYNEQFF. CDR3 nucleotides: TGTGCCAGCAGGCCGGGCGGGACAGAATCCTACAATGAGCAGTTCTTC.

This chain links TRBV19 with TRBJ2-1; D possibly corresponds to TRBD2 (7 bases). V was clipped by 9 bases and J by 10 bases, with 22 bases between them. The CDR3 runs 14 residues. Germline assignment: CDR1 LNHDA and CDR2 SQIVND (reference sequence). In DNA form, the CDR3 reads TGTGCCAGCCAGACTCGCGGGGGCGGGGGAGAGCAGTTCTTC. This gives the protein CASQTRGGGGEQFF.

The rearrangement links TRBV5-6 to TRBJ2-5; D perhaps matches TRBD2 (6 bases). The V end lost 4 bases, the J end lost 6 bases, and 13 bases lay between the germline ends. This CDR3 contains 13 residues. Per germline, CDR1 SGHDT and CDR2 YYEEEE. CDR3 DNA sequence: TGTGCCAGCAGCGTTGGGACTCAACAGACCCAGTACTTC. Translating it yields CASSVGTQQTQYF.

V and J are TRBV6-5 and TRBJ2-7, with TRBD1 matching 7 bases. Per the germline V gene, CDR1 is MNHEY and CDR2 is SVGAGI. The CDR3 is 15 amino acids. V was clipped by 6 bases and J by 0 bases; unmatched bases: 8. CDR3 loop: CASRRQGQSSYEQYF. For the CDR3, the DNA is TGTGCCAGCAGGCGACAGGGACAATCCTCCTACGAGCAGTACTTC.

This rearrangement joins TRBV4-1 to TRBJ1-2; unclear D gene. V dropped 4 bases and J dropped 5 bases, with 20 bases sitting between them. Germline V CDR1 and CDR2: MGHRA, YSYEKL. The CDR3 is 16 amino acids. CDR3 sequence: CASSPRLTPTIYGYTF. The DNA for the CDR3 is TGCGCCAGCAGCCCTCGACTAACCCCAACCATATATGGCTACACCTTC.

The sample holds one count of this clone. The chain uses TRBV11-2 and TRBJ1-5; 8 nucleotides agree with TRBD1. Germline V lookup: CDR1 SGHAT, CDR2 FQNNGV. J was trimmed by 4 bases and V by 3 bases; bases with no gene match: 2. The CDR3 contains 14 residues. As DNA, the CDR3 is TGTGCCAGCAGCTTGGGACAGGCAAATCAGCCCCAGCATTTT. Amino acids: CASSLGQANQPQHF.

The gene calls are TRBV2 and TRBJ2-5; 12 bases agree with TRBD2. The trim removed 6 bases at V and 13 bases at J, leaving 9 bases unmatched. CDR1 is SNHLY and CDR2 is FYNNEI in the germline V gene. The CDR3 loop spans 13 amino acids. The CDR3 DNA is TGTGCCAGCAGCTTGGGACTAGCGGGTTTGGGGTACTTC. Encoded protein: CASSLGLAGLGYF.

This chain connects TRBV5-1 to TRBJ1-1; D unresolved. The germline V gene has CDR1 SGHRS and CDR2 YFSETQ. The CDR3 covers 15 residues. The V gene lost 4 bases and the J gene lost 7 bases, with 20 bases spanning the gap. The CDR3 loop is CASSPIVGRSGEAFF. CDR3 bases: TGCGCCAGCAGCCCAATCGTCGGGAGAAGCGGTGAAGCTTTCTTT.

This CDR3 is CASSHLDAGGRETQYF. The CDR3 DNA reads as TGTGCCAGCAGCCACTTGGATGCGGGAGGACGAGAGACCCAGTACTTC. The chain joins TRBV11-3 to TRBJ2-5; 8 bases fit TRBD2. Germline V lookup: CDR1 SGHNT, CDR2 YENEEA. The CDR3 sequence is 16 residues long. With V trimmed by 5 bases and J by 4 bases, 12 bases remained unmatched. Supplemented by reference TRBV11-3 and TRBJ2-5, the full variable domain reads EAGVVQSPRYKIIEKKQPVAFWCNPISGHNTLYWYLQNLGQGPELLIRYENEEAVDDSQLPKDRFSAERLKGVDSTLKIQPAELGDSAVYLCASSHLDAGGRETQYFGPGTRLLVL.

This clone was observed a handful of times. This chain links TRBV6-6 with TRBJ1-3; D remains ambiguous. CDR1 and CDR2 (germline): MNHNY, SVGAGI (reference sequence). The V and J ends lost 2 bases and 4 bases respectively, with 6 bases between them. The CDR3 contains 13 residues. CDR3 DNA sequence: TGTGCCAGCAGTTACGAGTCCGGAAACACCATATATTTT. As protein: CASSYESGNTIYF.

The CDR3 sequence is CASTMDGGQVYEQYF. The CDR3 nucleotides read TGTGCCAGCACGATGGACGGAGGGCAGGTCTACGAGCAGTACTTC. The J gene is TRBJ2-7, the V gene TRBV6-1; maybe TRBD2 (6 bases). The CDR3 consists of 15 residues. V was pared by 7 bases and J by 3 bases, with 19 bases between. Germline loops: CDR1 MNHNS, CDR2 SASEGT.

CDR3 nucleotide sequence: TGTGCCAGCTCACCGACAGGGAAGGGGGGTGAAAAACTGTTTTTT. This encodes CASSPTGKGGEKLFF. The V and J genes are TRBV18 and TRBJ1-4, with 7 bases that match TRBD1. J lost 7 bases, V lost 3 bases, and 8 bases had no gene match. In germline, CDR1 is KGHSH, CDR2 LQKENI. CDR3 size: 15 residues.

V usage is TRBV9 and J usage is TRBJ1-1, with 8 positions matching TRBD1. The CDR3 sequence is 15 residues long. With V trimmed by 4 bases and J by 7 bases, 12 bases remained unmatched. Germline CDR1 SGDLS, CDR2 YYNGEE. In DNA, the CDR3 is TGTGCCAGCAGCTCCTTTTCTACCGGGACAGGTGAAGCTTTCTTT. Its translation is CASSSFSTGTGEAFF. Supplemented by reference TRBV9 and TRBJ1-1, the full variable domain reads DSGVTQTPKHLITATGQRVTLRCSPRSGDLSVYWYQQSLDQGLQFLIQYYNGEERAKGNILERFSAQQFPDLHSELNLSSLELGDSALYFCASSSFSTGTGEAFFGQGTRLTVV.

The count of this clone is one. The V gene is TRBV18, the J gene TRBJ1-1; 12 nucleotides align to TRBD1. The CDR3 covers 16 residues. The V and J ends lost 4 bases and 5 bases, in that order; junction bases with no gene match: 8. Germline V gives CDR1 KGHSH, CDR2 LQKENI. CDR3 loop: CASSQTVGQGATEAFF. The CDR3 DNA reads TGTGCCAGCTCACAGACCGTGGGACAGGGGGCGACTGAAGCTTTCTTT.

The rearrangement uses TRBV7-8 and TRBJ1-5; a possible D gene is TRBD1 (6 bases). This CDR3 comprises 15 residues. Deletions cut 5 bases from V and 4 bases from J, with 15 bases between. Germline loops: CDR1 SGHVS, CDR2 FQNEAQ. The CDR3 region is CASSHTTGVNQPQHF. The CDR3, as DNA: TGTGCCAGCAGCCATACGACAGGCGTGAATCAGCCCCAGCATTTT.

CDR3 nucleotides: TGTGCCAGTAGTATCGGACAGATGAACACTGAAGCTTTCTTT. This codes for CASSIGQMNTEAFF. This chain connects TRBV19 to TRBJ1-1, with TRBD1 as a possible D gene (6 bases). The V end lost 3 bases, the J end lost 0 bases, and 8 bases lay between the germline ends. The CDR3 loop spans 14 amino acids. Per the germline V gene, CDR1 is LNHDA and CDR2 is SQIVND (reference sequence).

This clone was seen a few times. J is TRBJ2-2 and V is TRBV7-9; 9 positions agree with TRBD1. This CDR3 is built from 16 residues. Germline trimming cut 5 bases from V and 0 bases from J; bases unmatched to any gene: 4. The germline CDR1 and CDR2 sequences are SEHNR and FQNEAQ (reference sequence). The CDR3 DNA is TGTGCCAGCAGCCCTCGACAGGGGGCGAACACCGGGGAGCTGTTTTTT. Its translation is CASSPRQGANTGELFF.

The V and J genes are TRBV6-5 and TRBJ1-4, with D maybe TRBD1 (6 bases). Trimming cost V 1 base and J 7 bases, with 13 bases left between them. Germline CDR1 and CDR2: MNHEY and SVGAGI. The CDR3 totals 15 residues. The CDR3 sequence: CASSYFGGASEKLFF. The CDR3 bases are TGTGCCAGCAGTTACTTCGGGGGGGCGTCTGAAAAACTGTTTTTT.

V is TRBV9 and J is TRBJ2-7; D is perhaps TRBD2 (5 bases). Germline-derived CDR1 and CDR2 are SGDLS and YYNGEE. The V end was cut by 4 bases, the J end by 2 bases, with 19 bases between. This CDR3 contains 16 residues. In DNA, the CDR3 is TGTGCCAGCAGCCCCCATGATAGCGCTAGAACCTACGAGCAGTACTTC. Its protein product is CASSPHDSARTYEQYF.

V and J are TRBV18 and TRBJ1-4, with 9 bases aligning to TRBD1. The V gene end was trimmed by 3 bases and the J gene end by 4 bases; junction bases not matched to a gene: 9. Germline loops: CDR1 KGHSH, CDR2 LQKENI. The length of the CDR3 is 17 residues. This CDR3 is CASSPLTGGLDNEKLFF. Here the CDR3 DNA reads TGTGCCAGCTCACCGCTGACAGGGGGGCTGGATAATGAAAAACTGTTTTTT.

This chain uses TRBV7-9 with TRBJ2-3; 8 bases map to TRBD2. The CDR3 sequence is 14 residues long. The ends lost 3 bases at V and 7 bases at J; junction bases unmatched: 6. Germline assignment: CDR1 SEHNR and CDR2 FQNEAQ (reference sequence). CDR3: CASSFSGSVNTQYF. For the CDR3, the DNA is TGTGCCAGCAGCTTCAGCGGGAGTGTGAATACGCAGTATTTT.